Detailed here is one T cell receptor (beta chain). The antigen remains undetermined. Unique molecular identifiers were attached to individual cDNA molecules within the library. TCRdb recomputed calls from the RACE reads with MiXCR, one row per CDR3 protein. In the table there are fewer than 300,000 distinct CDR3 sequences, approximately 8.6% of which are singletons. Germline values: CDR1 SGHTA, CDR2 FQGNSA. Trimming at V came to 4 bases and at J to 3 bases, leaving 7 bases not matched to a gene. The CDR3 is 15 amino acids. This sample stems from a study of human T cells and chemical hapten exposure. Study outcomes and limitations: With DPC sensitization, TCRs exceeding 1 in 1000 frequency showed no change.

Time point described: pre-sensitization, week 0. Stated treatment: therapeutic diphenylcyclopropenone sensitization with weekly scalp DPC. At every patch-test visit, blood was drawn before the patch test was applied. The sample consisted of whole blood, taken in connection with sensitization to the hapten diphenylcyclopropenone (DPC). This rearrangement joins TRBV7-2 to TRBJ1-2; 8 bases match TRBD1. This receptor was taken from a middle-aged woman with alopecia areata. Some clones in this sample may be carry-over from other donors' samples. The CDR3 bases are TGTGCCAGCAGCTCGCGTCAGGGGGCTCACTATGGCTACACCTTC. As protein: CASSSRQGAHYGYTF. The variable domain in full, completed from reference TRBV7-2 and TRBJ1-2, reads GAGVSQSPSNKVTEKGKDVELRCDPISGHTALYWYRQSLGQGLEFLIYFQGNSAPDKSGLPSDRFSAERTGGSVSTLTIQRTQQEDSAVYLCASSSRQGAHYGYTFGSGTRLTVV.